This T cell receptor (beta chain) was sequenced during a study of T cell repertoires in cytomegalovirus infection. The overall study: CMV infection together with matching HLA type was indicated by public TCR beta signatures.

In regard to this clonotype: Its antigen is not identified.

Study results and caveats: Clonotypes of TCR beta that were HLA-C-restricted and CMV-specific dominated the ex vivo response. Summed frequency of shared TCR beta families picked out CMV carriers who also had the relevant HLA.

The CDR3 covers 15 residues. V lost 4 bases to trimming and J lost 2 bases, with 15 bases between them. The germline gives CDR1 SGDLS, CDR2 YYNGEE. TCRdb fed the reads into MiXCR, producing one record per CDR3 protein. Of 450,000 to 600,000 distinct CDR3 sequences listed, roughly 10% were seen once; the top ten hold more than 8.5%. This receptor was taken from a human donor in good health (CMV status not recorded). Some clones in this sample may be carry-over from other donors' samples. The chain uses TRBV9 and TRBJ1-1; D uncertain. Sequencing was done on a sample of PBMCs. The CDR3 here is CASSSSGRVNTEAFF. The CDR3 region has the DNA TGTGCCAGCAGCAGCAGTGGGCGGGTCAACACTGAAGCTTTCTTT.